A selection of T cell receptor beta chains follows, all from one sample in a study of shared clonotypes between healthy human individuals. Repertoires were generated with immunoSEQ multiplex PCR, while TCRdb's copy carries only in-frame clones and drops some. The data show approximately 1.9 million clones, roughly 95% seen once. What was sequenced was naive CD8+ T cells from PBMCs. The receptors stem from a man between 18 and 35 years old in good health. Some clones in this sample may be carry-over from other donors' samples. The CDR3 runs from the conserved cysteine through the conserved F or W. The order of the fields is V gene, D gene, clone size, J gene, CDR3 protein, CDR3 DNA. A D gene is named only where the DNA matches it firmly. A row's size may be missing; if present it is once, few, many or a size class.

TRBV7-3	NA	NA	TRBJ2-5	CASSLGVTWNSRQETQYF	TGTGCCAGCAGCTTAGGAGTAACTTGGAACAGCCGCCAAGAGACCCAGTACTTC
TRBV2	TRBD2	NA	TRBJ2-3	CASSEEASGSTDTQYF	TGTGCCAGCAGTGAAGAGGCTAGCGGGAGCACAGATACGCAGTATTTT
TRBV28	TRBD2	NA	TRBJ2-1	CASSSSAGFYNEQFF	TGTGCCAGCAGTTCCTCAGCGGGATTTTACAATGAGCAGTTCTTC
TRBV9	NA	few	TRBJ1-1	CASSVAWGTEAFF	TGTGCCAGCAGCGTAGCTTGGGGTACTGAAGCTTTCTTT
TRBV11-2	NA	few	TRBJ1-1	CASRLNRVITEAFF	TGTGCCAGCAGGCTTAATCGTGTAATCACTGAAGCTTTCTTT
TRBV10-3	NA	NA	TRBJ2-2	CAISDIVGENTGELFF	TGTGCCATCAGTGATATCGTGGGGGAAAACACCGGGGAGCTGTTTTTT
TRBV25-1	NA	NA	TRBJ1-2	CASGSGTGYTF	TGTGCCAGCGGATCCGGGACAGGCTACACCTTC
TRBV9	NA	NA	TRBJ2-7	CASSTSSYEQYF	TGTGCCAGCAGCACGAGCTCCTACGAGCAGTACTTC
TRBV9	NA	NA	TRBJ2-2	CASSPLLVARTGELFF	TGTGCCAGCAGCCCCCTCCTGGTAGCGCGCACCGGGGAGCTGTTTTTT
TRBV4-1	NA	NA	TRBJ2-7	CASSQRTAYEQYF	TGCGCCAGCAGCCAAAGGACAGCTTACGAGCAGTACTTC
TRBV28	TRBD2	NA	TRBJ2-7	CASSWNSGSEQYF	TGTGCCAGCAGTTGGAATAGCGGGAGCGAGCAGTACTTC
TRBV9	TRBD1	once	TRBJ2-5	CASRGQAQETQYF	TGTGCCAGCAGGGGACAGGCCCAAGAGACCCAGTACTTC
TRBV10-1	NA	NA	TRBJ2-5	CATSPTGNQETQYF	TGCGCCACCTCCCCTACAGGGAACCAAGAGACCCAGTACTTC
TRBV27	NA	NA	TRBJ1-1	CASSSPRGNTEAFF	TGTGCCAGCAGTTCGCCCCGGGGGAACACTGAAGCTTTCTTT
TRBV5-6	NA	NA	TRBJ2-6	CASSYKGASGANVLTF	TGTGCCAGCAGCTATAAGGGTGCCTCTGGGGCCAACGTCCTGACTTTC
TRBV9	NA	NA	TRBJ2-3	CASSVGGGGSHTDTQYF	TGTGCCAGCAGCGTAGGAGGAGGGGGGTCCCACACAGATACGCAGTATTTT
TRBV9	NA	NA	TRBJ2-7	CASSPGWGTSYEQYF	TGTGCCAGCAGCCCCGGGTGGGGAACCAGCTACGAGCAGTACTTC
TRBV7-2	NA	NA	TRBJ2-7	CASSFVLNPVYEQYF	TGTGCCAGCAGCTTCGTATTAAACCCCGTGTACGAGCAGTACTTC
TRBV4-2	NA	once	TRBJ1-3	CASSQAPRVIGNTIYF	TGTGCCAGCAGCCAAGCGCCCAGGGTGATAGGAAACACCATATATTTT
TRBV29-1	TRBD1	once	TRBJ2-3	CSVEGGTGELGSPDTQYF	TGCAGCGTTGAAGGTGGGACAGGGGAATTGGGTAGCCCAGATACGCAGTATTTT
TRBV28	NA	NA	TRBJ1-2	CASSFSRLWGYTF	TGTGCCAGCAGTTTTTCTCGGCTATGGGGCTACACCTTC
TRBV28	TRBD1	NA	TRBJ2-5	CASSLWDRDQETQYF	TGTGCCAGCAGTTTATGGGACAGGGACCAAGAGACCCAGTACTTC
TRBV28	TRBD1	NA	TRBJ2-7	CASSFYRDRGEQYF	TGTGCCAGCAGTTTTTACCGGGACAGGGGCGAGCAGTACTTC
TRBV27	TRBD2	NA	TRBJ2-3	CASSFAGVVLDTQYF	TGTGCCAGCAGTTTTGCGGGAGTAGTTCTAGATACGCAGTATTTT
TRBV7-6	NA	NA	TRBJ1-1	CASSLDLRGLNTEAFF	TGTGCCAGCAGCTTAGATCTGCGGGGATTGAACACTGAAGCTTTCTTT
TRBV10-1	NA	NA	TRBJ1-2	CASHVGVENYGYTF	TGCGCCAGCCACGTCGGGGTTGAAAACTATGGCTACACCTTC
TRBV4-1	NA	once	TRBJ2-3	CASSQIILSTDTQYF	TGCGCCAGCAGCCAAATAATCCTGAGCACAGATACGCAGTATTTT
TRBV7-9	NA	NA	TRBJ2-7	CASSFSAQGEQYF	TGTGCCAGCAGCTTTTCCGCACAGGGAGAGCAGTACTTC
TRBV15	NA	NA	TRBJ2-3	CATSSRDIPDTQYF	TGTGCCACCAGCAGCCGGGACATCCCCGATACGCAGTATTTT
TRBV5-4	NA	NA	TRBJ1-1	CASSPLNTEAFF	TGTGCCAGCAGCCCATTGAACACTGAAGCTTTCTTT
TRBV2	TRBD1	NA	TRBJ1-6	CATGTGRSPLHF	TGTGCCACCGGGACAGGGCGCTCACCCCTCCACTTT
TRBV12-5	NA	NA	TRBJ1-2	CASGSVMGTGNYGYTF	TGTGCTAGTGGTTCCGTAATGGGGACGGGAAACTATGGCTACACCTTC
TRBV7-8	TRBD1	NA	TRBJ1-1	CASSARDRAPNTEAFF	TGTGCCAGCAGCGCCCGAGACAGGGCCCCTAACACTGAAGCTTTCTTT
TRBV4-1	NA	NA	TRBJ1-5	CASSQVGRDSNQPQHF	TGCGCCAGCAGCCAAGTTGGCAGAGATAGCAATCAGCCCCAGCATTTT
TRBV4-3	TRBD1	NA	TRBJ2-3	CASSQEGIGTGVTDTQYF	TGCGCCAGCAGCCAAGAGGGAATCGGGACAGGGGTTACAGATACGCAGTATTTT
TRBV10-3	NA	few	TRBJ1-1	CAISVSEDLNTEAFF	TGTGCCATCAGTGTATCTGAGGACTTGAACACTGAAGCTTTCTTT